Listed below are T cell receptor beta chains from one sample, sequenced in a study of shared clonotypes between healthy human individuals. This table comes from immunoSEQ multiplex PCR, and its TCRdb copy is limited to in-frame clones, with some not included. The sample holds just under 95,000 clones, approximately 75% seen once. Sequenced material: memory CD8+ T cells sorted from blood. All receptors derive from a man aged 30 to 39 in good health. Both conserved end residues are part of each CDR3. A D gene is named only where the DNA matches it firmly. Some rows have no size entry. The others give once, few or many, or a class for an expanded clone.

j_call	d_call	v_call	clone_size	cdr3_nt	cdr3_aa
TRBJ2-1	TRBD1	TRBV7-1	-	TGTGCCAGCACCGAGGGACAGTACAATGAGCAGTTCTTC	CASTEGQYNEQFF
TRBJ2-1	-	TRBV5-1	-	TGCGCCAGCAGCTTGACGAGGGCCAGGGACAATGAGCAGTTCTTC	CASSLTRARDNEQFF
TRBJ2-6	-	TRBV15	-	TGTGCCACCAGCCCAAAACGTACTGGGGCCAACGTCCTGACTTTC	CATSPKRTGANVLTF
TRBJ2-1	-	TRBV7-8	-	TGTGCCAGCAAATCCGGACCCAGCTCCTACAATGAGCAGTTCTTC	CASKSGPSSYNEQFF
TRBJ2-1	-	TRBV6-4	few	TGTGCCAGCAGTGAAAATCAAGTCGGGTCCCAGTTCTTC	CASSENQVGSQFF
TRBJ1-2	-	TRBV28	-	TGTGCCAGCTATGGGGACTATGGCTACACCTTC	CASYGDYGYTF
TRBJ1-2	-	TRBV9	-	TGTGCCAGCAGCGTAGGGGACACTATCTATGGCTACACCTTC	CASSVGDTIYGYTF
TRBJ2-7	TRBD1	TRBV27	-	TGTGCCAGCAGCCGACAGGGGGCCTACGAGCAGTACTTC	CASSRQGAYEQYF
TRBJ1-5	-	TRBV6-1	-	TGTGCCAGCAGCGGGACCAGGGATCAGCCCCAGCATTTT	CASSGTRDQPQHF
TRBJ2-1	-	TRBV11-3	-	TGTGCCAGCAGCCGGACAGCATTTAATGAGCAGTTCTTC	CASSRTAFNEQFF
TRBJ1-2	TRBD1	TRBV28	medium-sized	TGTGCCAGCAGTCTCCTGGGACAGGTCGGCTATGGCTACACCTTC	CASSLLGQVGYGYTF
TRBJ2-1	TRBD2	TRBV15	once	TGTGCCACCAGCAGAGATGAGTTGGCGGGACTAGCCCGGCAGTTCTTC	CATSRDELAGLARQFF
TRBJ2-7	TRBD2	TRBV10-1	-	TGCGCCAGCAAGACTAGCGGGAGTTTCGGCGTGCACGAGCAGTACTTC	CASKTSGSFGVHEQYF
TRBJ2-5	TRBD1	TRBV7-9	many	TGTGCCAGCAGCCGTCGGGGACAGCAAGAGACCCAGTACTTC	CASSRRGQQETQYF
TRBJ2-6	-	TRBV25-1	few	TGTGCCAGCAGTGGCGCAGGGGCCAACGTCCTGACTTTC	CASSGAGANVLTF
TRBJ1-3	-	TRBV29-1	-	TGCAGCGTTGTGGGTAGAGGGAACTCTGGAAACACCATATATTTT	CSVVGRGNSGNTIYF
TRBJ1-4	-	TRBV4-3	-	TGCGCCAGCAGCCAAGATTCGGGTGGGGGTGAAAAACTGTTTTTT	CASSQDSGGGEKLFF
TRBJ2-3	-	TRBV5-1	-	TGCGCCAGCAGCTTGGGTCTGGATACGCAGTATTTT	CASSLGLDTQYF
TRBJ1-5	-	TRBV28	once	TGTGCCAGCAGTTTCGATAGGGACCAGCCCCAGCATTTT	CASSFDRDQPQHF
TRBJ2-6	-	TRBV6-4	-	TGTGCCAGCAGTGTATCGTCCGCTGGGGCCAACGTCCTGACTTTC	CASSVSSAGANVLTF
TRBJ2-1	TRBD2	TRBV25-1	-	TGTGCCAGCAGTGAACCAGGGACTAGCGGGAGGGGGAATGAGCAGTTCTTC	CASSEPGTSGRGNEQFF
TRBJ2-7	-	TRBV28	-	TGTGCCAGCAGACCTATACAGGGTAGATACGAGCAGTACTTC	CASRPIQGRYEQYF
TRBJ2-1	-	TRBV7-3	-	TGTGCCAGCAGCTTAACGCATGGGGGTGAGCAGTTCTTC	CASSLTHGGEQFF
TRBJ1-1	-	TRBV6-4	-	TGTGCCAGCAGTGACTTTAGTTGGAACACTGAAGCTTTCTTT	CASSDFSWNTEAFF
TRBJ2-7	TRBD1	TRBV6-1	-	TGTGCCAGCAGTGGCCTCCTCGGGACAGGGATCTACGAGCAGTACTTC	CASSGLLGTGIYEQYF
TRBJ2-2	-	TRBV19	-	TGTGCCAGTAGTAACCCGAACACCGGGGAGCTGTTTTTT	CASSNPNTGELFF
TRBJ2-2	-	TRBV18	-	TGTGCCAGCTCACGTGGAATTTCGGGGGAGCTGTTTTTT	CASSRGISGELFF
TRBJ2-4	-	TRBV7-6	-	TGTGCCAGCAGCCAAGAGACAGGGATGTCTTGGCGGGAGAGCGAAAACATTCAGTACTTC	CASSQETGMSWRESENIQYF
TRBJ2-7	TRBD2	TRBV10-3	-	TGTGCCATCAGAGCGGGAGCATCCTACGAGCAGTACTTC	CAIRAGASYEQYF
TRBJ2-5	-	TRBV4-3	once	TGCGCCAGCAGCCAAGACCCACCTGGGGGGGCAGCGGAGACCCAGTACTTC	CASSQDPPGGAAETQYF
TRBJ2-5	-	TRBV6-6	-	TGTGCCAGCAGTTTTAGTAGGGAACAGTACCAAGAGACCCAGTACTTC	CASSFSREQYQETQYF
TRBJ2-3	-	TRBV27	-	TGTGCCAGTAGACCCTACCCCAGGGCGGAAGATAACACAGATACGCAGTATTTT	CASRPYPRAEDNTDTQYF
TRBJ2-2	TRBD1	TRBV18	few	TGTGCCAGCTCACCACTCTCGGGACAGGGCCCGACTACCGGGGAGCTGTTTTTT	CASSPLSGQGPTTGELFF
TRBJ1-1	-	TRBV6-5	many	TGTGCCAGCAGTTTATTAGGGGGGAACACTGAAGCTTTCTTT	CASSLLGGNTEAFF
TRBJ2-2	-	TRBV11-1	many	TGTGCCAGCAGCTTAGGTCCGGTTACCGGGGAGCTGTTTTTT	CASSLGPVTGELFF
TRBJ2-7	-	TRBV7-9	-	TGTGCCAGCAGCTTAGAAGGGGCTGGCTCCTACGAGCAGTACTTC	CASSLEGAGSYEQYF
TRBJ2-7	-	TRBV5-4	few	TGTGCCAGCAGCTTTGGGCGGGAGCAGTACTTC	CASSFGREQYF
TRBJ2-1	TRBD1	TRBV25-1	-	TGTGCCAGCAGGGAGCTGGACAGGGAGCATGAGCAGTTCTTC	CASRELDREHEQFF
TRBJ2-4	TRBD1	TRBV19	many	TGTGCCAGTAGCACAGGGGGCCCCAAAAACATTCAGTACTTC	CASSTGGPKNIQYF
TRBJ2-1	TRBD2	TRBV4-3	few	TGCGCCAGCAGCCAAGCCTCCACACGGACTAGCGGAACGCGGGCTGAGCAGTTCTTC	CASSQASTRTSGTRAEQFF
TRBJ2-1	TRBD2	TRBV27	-	TGTGCCATCGGGCGGACTAGCGGGGGATCCTACAATGAGCAGTTCTTC	CAIGRTSGGSYNEQFF
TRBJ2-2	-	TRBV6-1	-	TGTGCCAGCAGTGAAGGGGGTCCAACCGGGGAGCTGTTTTTT	CASSEGGPTGELFF
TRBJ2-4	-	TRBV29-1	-	TGCAGCGTTGGGGATGGGAGGAACATTCAGTACTTC	CSVGDGRNIQYF
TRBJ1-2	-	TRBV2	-	TGTGCCACCGGTCGATCTCCTAACTATGGCTACACCTTC	CATGRSPNYGYTF
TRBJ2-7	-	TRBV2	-	TGTGCCAGCCCCGGGCCAGGGACTGGCGAGCAGTACTTC	CASPGPGTGEQYF
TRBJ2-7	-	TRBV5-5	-	TGTGCCAGCAGCCCCTCAGGAAGCTCCTACGAGCAGTACTTC	CASSPSGSSYEQYF
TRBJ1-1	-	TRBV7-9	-	TGTGCCAGCAGCCGAGGCGACACTGAAGCTTTCTTT	CASSRGDTEAFF
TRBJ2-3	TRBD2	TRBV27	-	TGTGCCAGCAGTTTATACTTAGCGGGGACAGATACGCAGTATTTT	CASSLYLAGTDTQYF
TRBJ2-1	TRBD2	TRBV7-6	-	TGTGCCAGCAGGAGACTAGCGGGAGATGGGCCCAATGAGCAGTTCTTC	CASRRLAGDGPNEQFF
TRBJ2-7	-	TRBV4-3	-	TGCGCCAGCAGCCTTCAACGGGGGGCCCACGAGCAGTACTTC	CASSLQRGAHEQYF
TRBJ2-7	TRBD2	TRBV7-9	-	TGTGCCAGCAGCCCCGGTCAAGGGACTAGCGGGACTCACGAGCAGTACTTC	CASSPGQGTSGTHEQYF
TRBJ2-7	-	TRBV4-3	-	TGCGCCAGCAGCCAAGATTCTAGCCTCAACTACGAGCAGTACTTC	CASSQDSSLNYEQYF
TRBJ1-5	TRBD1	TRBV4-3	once	TGCGCCAGCAGCCACCAAACAGGGGAGCCTCAGCCCCAGCATTTT	CASSHQTGEPQPQHF
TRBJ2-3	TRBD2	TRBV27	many	TGTGCCAGCCCCCCGACTAGCGGGAGCACAGATACGCAGTATTTT	CASPPTSGSTDTQYF
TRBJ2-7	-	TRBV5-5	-	TGCGCCAGCAGCCAAGATCGGAGCAGAGTCTACGAGCAGTACTTC	CASSQDRSRVYEQYF